Listed below are T cell receptor beta chains from one sample, sequenced in a study of OX40 agonist ivuxolimab in advanced cancers. Sequencing was performed with immunoSEQ multiplex PCR; in TCRdb, only in-frame clones are kept and a portion is missing. The profile shows roughly 41,000 clones, about 86% of them singletons. The specimen comprised CD4+ or CD8+ T cells sorted from blood, sampled in a trial of the OX40 agonist ivuxolimab. Receptors originate from an adult with an advanced solid tumor such as melanoma, head and neck, liver or kidney cancer. The CDR3 runs from the conserved cysteine through the conserved F or W. A D gene is named only where the DNA matches it firmly.

d_call | j_call | v_call | cdr3_aa | cdr3_nt
- | TRBJ1-2 | TRBV11-2 | CASSTFGGVNYGYTF | TGTGCCAGCAGTACCTTCGGGGGGGTTAACTATGGCTACACCTTC
- | TRBJ1-6 | TRBV29-1 | CSVLEGSYNSPLHF | TGCAGCGTGCTAGAAGGCTCCTATAATTCACCCCTCCACTTT
- | TRBJ1-1 | TRBV10-1 | CASSESLGRTTEAFF | TGCGCCAGCAGTGAGTCCCTTGGCAGAACCACTGAAGCTTTCTTT
- | TRBJ1-6 | TRBV30 | CAWSRQGDSPLHF | TGTGCCTGGAGTAGGCAGGGTGATTCACCCCTCCACTTT
- | TRBJ1-1 | TRBV5-1 | CASSPGPDTEAFF | TGCGCCAGCAGCCCTGGACCCGACACTGAAGCTTTCTTT
- | TRBJ1-6 | TRBV5-4 | CASSLDGARNSPLHF | TGTGCCAGCAGCTTGGACGGGGCCCGGAATTCACCCCTCCACTTT
TRBD1 | TRBJ2-3 | TRBV7-9 | CASSSRGRGTDTQYF | TGTGCCAGCTCGTCGAGGGGGCGGGGCACAGATACGCAGTATTTT
- | TRBJ1-2 | TRBV11-2 | CASSLNAGVHGYTF | TGTGCCAGCAGCTTAAACGCCGGAGTCCATGGCTACACCTTC
TRBD1 | TRBJ1-2 | TRBV7-9 | CASSSGLFTGAHGYTF | TGTGCCAGCAGCTCCGGACTCTTTACAGGGGCTCATGGCTACACCTTC
TRBD2 | TRBJ2-1 | TRBV6-6 | CASGAGGPSYNEQFF | TGTGCCAGCGGGGCGGGGGGGCCGTCCTACAATGAGCAGTTCTTC
- | TRBJ2-5 | TRBV7-2 | CASSLAEPGRLYF | TGTGCCAGCAGCTTAGCTGAACCGGGACGGTTGTACTTC
- | TRBJ1-5 | TRBV19 | CASSAGQPQHF | TGTGCCAGTAGTGCCGGCCAGCCCCAGCATTTT
TRBD1 | TRBJ1-2 | TRBV12-5 | CASGQGGGYGYTF | TGTGCTAGTGGGCAAGGGGGCGGATATGGCTACACCTTC